This T cell receptor beta chain was sequenced in a study of T-cell memory formation after mild COVID-19. Study-level background: Clusters were largely donor specific.

Study-wide results and caveats: Contracting clones from day 15 to 85 showed balanced CD4/CD8; later expanders favored CD4+. A subset of responding clones appeared in pre-infection memory, suggesting cross-reactive memory joined.

TCRdb used MiXCR to reprocess the 5' RACE reads, holding one entry per CDR3 protein. The sample lists roughly 150,000 distinct CDR3 sequences, roughly 13% occurring once. Worth noting for this clonotype: No antigen is known for it.

Unmatched junction bases numbered 20, after V lost 4 bases and J lost 5 bases. The CDR3 extends over 19 amino acids. Germline V gene lookup returns CDR1 SGHRS and CDR2 YFSETQ. The sample was PBMCs or a T cell subset sorted from them (not recorded which). This clonotype was sampled from an adult woman who had mild COVID-19 (a few samples of this study predate the infection). Cell type and time point are not known. This chain uses TRBV5-1 with TRBJ2-5, with 10 bases that match TRBD1. CDR3: CASSELRDRGDKDRETQYF. In DNA, the CDR3 is TGCGCCAGCAGCGAACTGCGGGACAGGGGTGATAAAGACAGGGAGACCCAGTACTTC.